Following are 2 T cell receptor beta chains from one sample sequenced in a study of Graves' ophthalmopathy and Graves' hyperthyroidism. Amplification of TCR beta CDR3 regions used RNA transcripts. Following a first-round RT-PCR that used HTBI primers, a second-round multiplex PCR was carried out. TCRdb itself ran the multiplex PCR reads through MiXCR, one entry per CDR3 protein. The table has about 220,000 distinct CDR3 sequences, roughly 21% seen once. Sequenced input: peripheral blood. These receptors all come from a woman between 45 and 65 years old with Graves' ophthalmopathy.

J is TRBJ1-1 and V is TRBV6-1; 8 bases are a match to TRBD1. With 0 bases clipped from V and 4 bases from J, the junction kept 4 bases outside the gene matches. Germline V gene lookup returns CDR1 MNHNS and CDR2 SASEGT. The CDR3 consists of 15 residues. CDR3 coding DNA: TGTGCCAGCAGTGAAGCCGCGACAGGGGTCACTGAAGCTTTCTTT. This translates into CASSEAATGVTEAFF.

This clonotype was observed at least ten times. This chain uses TRBV6-5 with TRBJ2-4; 8 bases match TRBD1. Germline V gene lookup returns CDR1 MNHEY and CDR2 SVGAGI. This CDR3 comprises 13 residues. V shed 6 bases, J shed 7 bases, and the junction held 5 bases outside the gene matches. CDR3 region: CASSKTGANIQYF. The CDR3 nucleotides are TGTGCCAGCAGCAAGACAGGGGCCAACATTCAGTACTTC.